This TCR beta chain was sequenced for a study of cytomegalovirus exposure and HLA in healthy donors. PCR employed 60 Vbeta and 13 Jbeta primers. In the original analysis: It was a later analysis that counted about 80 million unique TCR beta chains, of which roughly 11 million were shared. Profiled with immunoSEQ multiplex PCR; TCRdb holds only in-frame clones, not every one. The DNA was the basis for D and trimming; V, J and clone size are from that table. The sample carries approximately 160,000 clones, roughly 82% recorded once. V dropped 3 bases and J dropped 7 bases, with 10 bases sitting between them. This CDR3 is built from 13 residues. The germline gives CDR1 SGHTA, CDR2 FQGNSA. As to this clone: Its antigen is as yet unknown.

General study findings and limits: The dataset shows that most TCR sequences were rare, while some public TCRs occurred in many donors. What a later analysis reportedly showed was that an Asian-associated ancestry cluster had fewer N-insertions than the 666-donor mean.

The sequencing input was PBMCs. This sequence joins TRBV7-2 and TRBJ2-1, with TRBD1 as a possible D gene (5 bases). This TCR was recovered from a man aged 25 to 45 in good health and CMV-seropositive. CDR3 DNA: TGTGCCAGCAGCTTCAGGGCTATTAATGAGCAGTTCTTC. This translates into CASSFRAINEQFF.